These 27 T cell receptor beta chains were sequenced from one sample in a study of T cells in Graves' hyperthyroidism and ophthalmopathy. Amplification targeted TCR beta CDR3 regions from RNA transcripts. Initially, a first-round RT-PCR of the TCR CDR3 employed the HTBI primer set. In TCRdb, the multiplex PCR reads were re-called with MiXCR into one record per CDR3 protein. The sample has some 200,000 distinct CDR3 sequences, approximately 17% seen once. Sequenced: blood. The origin of the receptors is a man in his forties or fifties with Graves' hyperthyroidism.

This clonotype was seen at least ten times. This chain uses TRBV27 with TRBJ2-5; D not certain. Trimming left V 5 bases short and J 1 base short, with 11 bases between. Germline CDR1 and CDR2: MNHEY and SMNVEV (reference sequence). There are 14 residues in the CDR3. The CDR3 here is CASSNAAAQETQYF. The CDR3 nucleotides read TGTGCCAGCAGTAACGCGGCAGCCCAAGAGACCCAGTACTTC.

This clonotype was seen at least ten times. The rearrangement uses TRBV3-1 and TRBJ2-1, with D perhaps TRBD1 (6 bases). Trimming left V 7 bases short and J 2 bases short, with 15 bases between. From germline, CDR1 is LGHDT and CDR2 YNNKEL (reference sequence). This CDR3 has 15 amino acids. The chain's CDR3 is CASTPGADTYNEQFF. The DNA of the CDR3 is TGTGCCAGCACCCCAGGGGCAGATACCTACAATGAGCAGTTCTTC.

This clonotype was counted many times. The J gene is TRBJ2-1, the V gene TRBV20-1; TRBD1 is a possible D gene (6 bases). CDR1 is DFQATT, CDR2 SNEGSKA, per germline (reference sequence). The CDR3 runs 14 residues. V was trimmed by 6 bases and J by 4 bases, leaving 16 bases between them. The CDR3 is CSAGTPTAYNEQFF. The CDR3 DNA follows: TGCAGTGCGGGGACACCAACGGCGTACAATGAGCAGTTCTTC.

This clonotype occurred a few times. The gene calls are TRBV20-1 and TRBJ2-1; D unclear. CDR1 and CDR2 from the germline V gene are DFQATT and SNEGSKA (reference sequence). V was clipped by 2 bases and J by 8 bases, with 10 bases between them. The CDR3 has 12 amino acids. The CDR3 here is CSARRAVYEQFF. DNA for the CDR3: TGCAGTGCTAGAAGAGCCGTCTATGAGCAGTTCTTC.

The chain has TRBV7-6 and TRBJ2-1; D ambiguous. Trimming shortened V by 8 bases and J by 4 bases, and 12 bases separated the two germline ends. The CDR3 length is 13 residues. Germline CDR1 is SGHVS and CDR2 is FNYEAQ. In DNA form, the CDR3 reads TGTGCCAGCTACTCGCCCGATTACAATGAGCAGTTCTTC. It is translated as CASYSPDYNEQFF.

This clonotype turned up a few times. The CDR3 loop is CATSTLGGYGYTF. The CDR3 bases are TGTGCCACCAGCACCCTAGGGGGCTATGGCTACACCTTC. The chain has TRBV24-1 and TRBJ1-2; possibly TRBD1 for D (6 bases). V lost 7 bases and J 4 bases, leaving 12 bases between the germline ends. The CDR3 has 13 residues. Looked up from germline, CDR1 is KGHDR and CDR2 is SFDVKD.

This rearrangement joins TRBV20-1 to TRBJ2-3; 12 bases fit TRBD2. The CDR3 has 16 amino acids. The germline CDR1 and CDR2 sequences are DFQATT and SNEGSKA (reference sequence). With V trimmed by 0 bases and J by 5 bases, 6 bases remained unmatched. CDR3 coding DNA: TGCAGTGCTAGAGACCCCGTACTAGCGGGAGGAGATACGCAGTATTTT. Translation: CSARDPVLAGGDTQYF.

This clonotype was observed a handful of times. Here the CDR3 reads CAISTPDRNEQYF. The CDR3 bases are TGTGCCATCAGTACCCCGGACCGGAACGAGCAGTACTTC. This sequence joins TRBV10-3 and TRBJ2-7; D gene unclear. Trimming shortened V by 5 bases and J by 5 bases, and 13 bases separated the two germline ends. CDR1 ENHRY and CDR2 SYGVKD come from the germline V gene. This CDR3 is 13 amino acids long.

The chain employs TRBV6-1 and TRBJ2-7, with TRBD2 matching over 8 bases. Germline assignment: CDR1 MNHNS and CDR2 SASEGT. The J segment lost 5 bases and the V segment lost 3 bases, leaving 9 bases of the junction unmatched. The length of the CDR3 is 15 residues. The CDR3 bases are TGTGCCAGCAGTGAGATGGCAGCGGGAGTCCACGAGCAGTACTTC. Translated: CASSEMAAGVHEQYF.

The rearrangement uses TRBV5-4 and TRBJ2-7; maybe TRBD1 (5 bases). The V gene lost 4 bases and the J gene lost 10 bases, with 12 bases spanning the gap. Germline values: CDR1 SGHNT, CDR2 YYREEE (reference sequence). This CDR3 has 11 residues. The CDR3 loop is CASSTGQDQYF. The CDR3 bases are TGTGCCAGCAGCACCGGACAAGATCAGTACTTC.

This clonotype came up many times. This chain joins TRBV9 and TRBJ2-2; 9 nucleotides match TRBD2. Trimming took 2 bases from V and 5 from J; bases not matched to a gene: 13. The germline gives CDR1 SGDLS, CDR2 YYNGEE. The CDR3 has 18 amino acids. CDR3 bases: TGTGCCAGCAGCGTCGCCCCGTTCAGCGGGAGGAAAACCGGGGAGCTGTTTTTT. Translating gives CASSVAPFSGRKTGELFF.

This clonotype was counted ten times or more. This chain connects TRBV6-1 to TRBJ2-7, with 7 nucleotides matching TRBD1. The CDR3 is 14 amino acids. The V segment lost 2 bases and the J segment 5 bases; nucleotides outside the gene matches: 6. CDR1 and CDR2 from the germline V gene are MNHNS and SASEGT. This CDR3 reads CASSETYRGDEQYF. The CDR3 nucleotides are TGTGCCAGCAGTGAAACTTACAGGGGAGACGAGCAGTACTTC.

The V call is TRBV20-1, the J call TRBJ2-2; TRBD2 matches 13 bases. V was clipped by 1 base and J by 1 base; unmatched bases: 6. CDR1 is DFQATT and CDR2 is SNEGSKA in the germline V gene (reference sequence). CDR3 size: 18 residues. CDR3 sequence: CSARAPTSGRKNTGELFF. DNA of the CDR3: TGCAGTGCTAGAGCCCCGACTAGCGGGAGGAAGAACACCGGGGAGCTGTTTTTT.

The chain combines TRBV6-2 or TRBV6-3 with TRBJ2-2, with D uncertain. V lost 6 bases and J 0 bases, leaving 8 bases between the germline ends. Germline loops: CDR1 MNHEY, CDR2 SVGEGT. This CDR3 spans 14 amino acids. This chain's CDR3 is CASRWAANTGELFF. The CDR3, as DNA: TGTGCCAGCAGATGGGCGGCGAACACCGGGGAGCTGTTTTTT.

On this clonotype itself: Since a much larger clone is just one base distant, this may be a read error. The chain recombines TRBV12-3 or TRBV12-4 with TRBJ2-5, with TRBD2 matching 10 bases. The CDR3 is made up of 17 amino acids. After removal of 0 bases from V and 6 bases from J, the junction contained 10 bases not matched to a gene. The CDR3 nucleotides read TGTGCCAGCAGTTTAGCGGAAGCGGGAGGGCCCGTGAAGACCCAGTACTTC. Its translation: CASSLAEAGGPVKTQYF.

Ten or more counts support this clonotype. The chain combines TRBV12-3 or TRBV12-4 with TRBJ1-2; weak D call: TRBD1 (5 bases). The V end lost 2 bases, the J end lost 6 bases, and 13 bases lay between the germline ends. The CDR3 extends over 14 amino acids. The CDR3 DNA follows: TGTGCCAGCAGTTTAACAACAGGCTTCAATGGCTACACCTTC. It yields the protein CASSLTTGFNGYTF.

J is TRBJ2-2 and V is TRBV9; 7 bases match TRBD1. Germline assignment: CDR1 SGDLS and CDR2 YYNGEE. The length of the CDR3 is 16 residues. With 4 bases clipped from V and 2 bases from J, the junction kept 8 bases outside the gene matches. The CDR3 coding sequence is TGTGCCAGCAGCCTAAGACAGGGATCAAACACCGGGGAGCTGTTTTTT. It encodes CASSLRQGSNTGELFF. The entire variable domain, with the rest obtained from reference TRBV9 and TRBJ2-2, is as follows: DSGVTQTPKHLITATGQRVTLRCSPRSGDLSVYWYQQSLDQGLQFLIQYYNGEERAKGNILERFSAQQFPDLHSELNLSSLELGDSALYFCASSLRQGSNTGELFFGEGSRLTVL.

This chain links TRBV5-1 with TRBJ2-7, with a possible D match to TRBD2 (6 bases). Trimming pared 7 bases from V and 6 bases from J, leaving 14 bases between. This CDR3 comprises 12 residues. Germline CDR1 is SGHRS and CDR2 is YFSETQ. CDR3 in amino acids: CASLTPGGEQYF. The CDR3 DNA follows: TGCGCCAGCCTCACTCCCGGGGGCGAGCAGTACTTC. The whole variable domain, filled in from reference TRBV5-1 and TRBJ2-7, reads KAGVTQTPRYLIKTRGQQVTLSCSPISGHRSVSWYQQTPGQGLQFLFEYFSETQRNKGNFPGRFSGRQFSNSRSEMNVSTLELGDSALYLCASLTPGGEQYFGPGTRLTVT.

In this sample, this clonotype turned up many times. CDR3 sequence: CASSPWTSESNEQFF. Written as DNA, the CDR3 is TGTGCCAGCAGCCCTTGGACTAGTGAGAGCAATGAGCAGTTCTTC. This chain uses TRBV2 with TRBJ2-1, with 7 bases fitting TRBD2. After removal of 6 bases from V and 6 bases from J, the junction contained 11 bases not matched to a gene. The CDR3 totals 15 residues. Germline V lookup: CDR1 SNHLY, CDR2 FYNNEI. Full variable domain (missing parts from reference TRBV2 and TRBJ2-1): EPEVTQTPSHQVTQMGQEVILRCVPISNHLYFYWYRQILGQKVEFLVSFYNNEISEKSEIFDDQFSVERPDGSNFTLKIRSTKLEDSAMYFCASSPWTSESNEQFFGPGTRLTVL.

V usage is TRBV20-1 and J usage is TRBJ2-7; 13 bases align to TRBD2. The CDR3 sequence is 15 residues long. J lost 2 bases, V lost 6 bases, and 7 bases had no gene match. Germline V lookup: CDR1 DFQATT, CDR2 SNEGSKA (reference sequence). DNA of the CDR3: TGCAGTGCAACGGGACTAGCGGGATCTGCCTACGAGCAGTACTTC. This codes for CSATGLAGSAYEQYF.

This clonotype has ten or more counts. This rearrangement joins TRBV20-1 to TRBJ2-7, with 14 bases that match TRBD2. CDR1 is DFQATT and CDR2 is SNEGSKA in the germline V gene (reference sequence). After removal of 6 bases from V and 5 bases from J, the junction contained 6 bases not matched to a gene. This CDR3 comprises 14 residues. The CDR3 bases are TGCAGTGCCGCGACTAGCGGGAGGGCAGACGAGCAGTACTTC. Translation gives CSAATSGRADEQYF.

J is TRBJ2-5 and V is TRBV5-6; 7 bases map to TRBD1. The germline V gene encodes CDR1 SGHDT and CDR2 YYEEEE. CDR3 length equals 14 residues. Trimming took 3 bases from V and 4 from J; bases not matched to a gene: 6. CDR3 bases: TGTGCCAGCAGCTCACAGGGGTGGATAGAGACCCAGTACTTC. Protein product: CASSSQGWIETQYF.

Ten or more counts support this clonotype. The chain employs TRBV6-2 or TRBV6-3 and TRBJ1-1, with a tentative D call TRBD1 (6 bases). Germline loops: CDR1 MNHEY, CDR2 SVGEGT. Deletions cut 6 bases from V and 5 bases from J, with 10 bases between. The CDR3 length is 12 residues. The CDR3 region is CASRRTATEAFF. The CDR3 DNA reads TGTGCCAGCAGACGGACAGCTACTGAAGCTTTCTTT.

This rearrangement joins TRBV18 to TRBJ2-3; the D is unclear. This CDR3 comprises 13 residues. Trimming stripped 7 bases from V and 1 base from J, with 9 bases between. CDR1 and CDR2 from the germline V gene are KGHSH and LQKENI. CDR3 region: CASFAGGTDTQYF. Written as DNA, the CDR3 is TGTGCCAGCTTCGCCGGCGGCACAGATACGCAGTATTTT.

This clonotype was counted ten times or more. The rearrangement joins TRBV5-1 to TRBJ1-5; D unclear. The length of the CDR3 is 13 residues. In germline, CDR1 is SGHRS, CDR2 YFSETQ. Trimming pared 4 bases from V and 3 bases from J, leaving 8 bases between. The CDR3 reads CASSLSINQPQHF. The CDR3 DNA follows: TGCGCCAGCAGCCTCTCGATCAATCAGCCCCAGCATTTT.

This clonotype was detected only a few times. The chain is built from TRBV5-1 and TRBJ2-3; 8 bases fit TRBD2. In germline, CDR1 is SGHRS, CDR2 YFSETQ. This CDR3 contains 15 residues. J was trimmed by 3 bases and V by 5 bases; bases with no gene match: 8. CDR3: CASSQSGTSTDTQYF. The CDR3 DNA follows: TGCGCCAGCAGTCAATCCGGGACTAGTACAGATACGCAGTATTTT.

The chain links TRBV28 to TRBJ1-4; possible D gene TRBD1, 5 bases. CDR3 length: 15 residues. V shed 0 bases and J shed 3 bases, with 8 bases lying between them. CDR1 and CDR2 (germline): MDHEN, SYDVKM. The CDR3 sequence: CASSLWGGANEKLFF. Written as DNA, the CDR3 is TGTGCCAGCAGTTTATGGGGGGGTGCTAATGAAAAACTGTTTTTT.